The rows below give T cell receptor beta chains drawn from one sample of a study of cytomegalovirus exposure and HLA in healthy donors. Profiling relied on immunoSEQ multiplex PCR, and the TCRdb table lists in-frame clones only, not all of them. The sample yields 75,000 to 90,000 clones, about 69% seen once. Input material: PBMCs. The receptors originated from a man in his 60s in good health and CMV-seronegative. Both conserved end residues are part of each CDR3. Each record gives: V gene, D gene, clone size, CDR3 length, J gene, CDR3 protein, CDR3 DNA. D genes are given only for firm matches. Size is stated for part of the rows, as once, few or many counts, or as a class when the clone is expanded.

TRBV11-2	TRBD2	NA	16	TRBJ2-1	CASSLGGGGTYNEQFF	TGTGCCAGCAGCTTAGGGGGCGGGGGGACGTACAATGAGCAGTTCTTC
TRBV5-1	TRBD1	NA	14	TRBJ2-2	CASSFDRDGGELFF	TGCGCCAGCAGCTTTGACAGGGATGGCGGGGAGCTGTTTTTT
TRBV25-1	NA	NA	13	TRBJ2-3	CASRGQSTDTQYF	TGTGCCAGCAGAGGACAGTCCACAGATACGCAGTATTTT
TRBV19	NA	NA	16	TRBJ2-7	CASSMSDTLIAYEQYF	TGTGCCAGTAGTATGAGTGACACTTTGATCGCCTACGAGCAGTACTTC
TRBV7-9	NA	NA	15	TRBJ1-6	CASSLSWGGNSPLHF	TGTGCCAGCAGCTTAAGCTGGGGGGGTAATTCACCCCTCCACTTT
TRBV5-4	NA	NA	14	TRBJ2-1	CASSWAFGGSEQFF	TGTGCCAGCAGCTGGGCGTTTGGGGGCAGTGAGCAGTTCTTC
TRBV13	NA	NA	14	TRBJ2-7	CASTLPQAPYEQYF	TGTGCCAGCACCCTACCCCAGGCGCCGTACGAGCAGTACTTC
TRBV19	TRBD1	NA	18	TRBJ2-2	CASSFYRDRASNTGELFF	TGTGCCAGTAGTTTCTACCGGGACAGGGCTTCGAACACCGGGGAGCTGTTTTTT
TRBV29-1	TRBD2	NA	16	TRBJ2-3	CSAPGELAGGTDTQYF	TGCAGCGCCCCGGGAGAACTAGCGGGGGGCACAGATACGCAGTATTTT
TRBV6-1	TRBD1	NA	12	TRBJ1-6	CAVGTGGSPLHF	TGTGCCGTCGGGACAGGGGGTTCACCCCTCCACTTT
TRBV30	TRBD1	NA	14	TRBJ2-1	CAWSGDRVLNEQFF	TGTGCCTGGAGCGGGGACAGGGTCTTAAATGAGCAGTTCTTC
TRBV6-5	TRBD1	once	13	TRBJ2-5	CASSNRGRETQYF	TGTGCCAGCAGTAACAGGGGGCGGGAGACCCAGTACTTC
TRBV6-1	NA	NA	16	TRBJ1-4	CASSENGFAGNEKLFF	TGTGCCAGCAGTGAAAATGGTTTCGCGGGAAATGAAAAACTGTTTTTT
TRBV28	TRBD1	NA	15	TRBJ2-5	CASSLSQGAQETQYF	TGTGCCAGCAGTTTATCCCAGGGGGCCCAAGAGACCCAGTACTTC
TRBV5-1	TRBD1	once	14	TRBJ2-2	CASGQGGTTGELFF	TGCGCCAGTGGACAGGGGGGTACGACCGGGGAGCTGTTTTTT
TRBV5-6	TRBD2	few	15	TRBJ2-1	CASSILAGSYNEQFF	TGTGCCAGCAGCATACTAGCGGGTTCCTACAATGAGCAGTTCTTC
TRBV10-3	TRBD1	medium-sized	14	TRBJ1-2	CAISGQVWGDGYTF	TGTGCCATCAGCGGACAGGTCTGGGGCGATGGCTACACCTTC
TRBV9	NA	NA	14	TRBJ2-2	CASSADTNTGELFF	TGTGCCAGCAGCGCCGACACGAACACCGGGGAGCTGTTTTTT
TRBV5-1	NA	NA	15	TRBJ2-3	CASSLEVGGTDTQYF	TGCGCCAGCAGCTTGGAGGTAGGGGGCACAGATACGCAGTATTTT
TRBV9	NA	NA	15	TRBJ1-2	CASSVGQFSNYGYTF	TGTGCCAGCAGCGTCGGACAGTTTTCTAACTATGGCTACACCTTC
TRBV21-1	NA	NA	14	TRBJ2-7	CASSIADRDYEQYF	TGTGCCAGCAGCATCGCGGACAGGGACTACGAGCAGTACTTC
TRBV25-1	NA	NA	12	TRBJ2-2	CASSPLSGELFF	TGTGCCAGCAGCCCCCTGAGCGGGGAGCTGTTTTTT
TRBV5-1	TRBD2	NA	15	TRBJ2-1	CASSTGLAGVREQFF	TGCGCCAGCAGTACGGGACTAGCGGGGGTGCGTGAGCAGTTCTTC
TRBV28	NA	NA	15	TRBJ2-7	CASSQLGAPVGEQYF	TGTGCCAGCAGCCAATTGGGGGCACCCGTCGGGGAGCAGTACTTC
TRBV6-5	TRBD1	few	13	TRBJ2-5	CASGTGEQETQYF	TGTGCCAGCGGAACAGGGGAACAAGAGACCCAGTACTTC
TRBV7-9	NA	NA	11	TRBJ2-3	CASTSTDTQYF	TGTGCCAGCACTAGCACAGATACGCAGTATTTT
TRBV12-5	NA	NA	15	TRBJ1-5	CASGSGTVPNQPQHF	TGTGCTAGTGGTTCCGGGACTGTCCCGAATCAGCCCCAGCATTTT
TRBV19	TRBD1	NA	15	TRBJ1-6	CASSTTGGVNSPLHF	TGTGCCAGTAGTACGACAGGGGGAGTCAATTCACCCCTCCACTTT
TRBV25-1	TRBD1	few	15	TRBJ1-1	CASIPTQGADTEAFF	TGTGCCAGCATACCAACCCAGGGGGCGGACACTGAAGCTTTCTTT
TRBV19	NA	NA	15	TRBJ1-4	CASSRRTSTNEKLFF	TGTGCCAGTAGTAGGCGGACTTCAACTAATGAAAAACTGTTTTTT
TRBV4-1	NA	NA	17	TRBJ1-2	CASSQASGTNTGYGYTF	TGCGCCAGCAGCCAGGCTTCCGGGACAAATACGGGCTATGGCTACACCTTC
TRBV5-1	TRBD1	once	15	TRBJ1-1	CASSSTGARNTEAFF	TGTGCCAGCAGCTCGACAGGGGCCCGAAATACTGAAGCTTTCTTT
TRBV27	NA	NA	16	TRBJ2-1	CASSPKGQRSYNEQFF	TGTGCCAGCAGTCCCAAAGGACAGCGCTCCTACAATGAGCAGTTCTTC
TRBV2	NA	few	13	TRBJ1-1	CASSSGGTTEAFF	TGTGCCAGCAGTTCTGGGGGGACCACTGAAGCTTTCTTT
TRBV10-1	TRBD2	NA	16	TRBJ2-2	CASSGGLAANTGELFF	TGCGCCAGCAGTGGGGGACTAGCGGCGAACACCGGGGAGCTGTTTTTT
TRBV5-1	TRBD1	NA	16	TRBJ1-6	CASSSGQGLANSPLHF	TGCGCCAGCAGCTCCGGACAGGGCCTGGCTAATTCACCCCTCCACTTT
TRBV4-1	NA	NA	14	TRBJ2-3	CASSQGRVTDTQYF	TGCGCCAGCAGCCAGGGCAGGGTCACAGATACGCAGTATTTT
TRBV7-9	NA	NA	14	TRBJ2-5	CASSLVGLAQTQYF	TGTGCCAGCAGCTTAGTTGGGCTAGCGCAGACCCAGTACTTC
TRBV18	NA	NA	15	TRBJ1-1	CASSPLRAGETEAFF	TGTGCCAGCTCACCCCTACGAGCGGGGGAAACTGAAGCTTTCTTT
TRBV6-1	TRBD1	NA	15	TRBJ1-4	CASSEATGGYEKLFF	TGTGCCAGCAGTGAAGCCACAGGGGGCTATGAAAAACTGTTTTTT
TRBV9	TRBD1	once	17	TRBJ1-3	CASSVAERGHSGNTIYF	TGTGCCAGCAGCGTAGCCGAGAGGGGGCACTCTGGAAACACCATATATTTT
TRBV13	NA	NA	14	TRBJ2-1	CASSLEWLGVGQFF	TGTGCCAGCAGCTTAGAGTGGTTAGGGGTCGGGCAGTTCTTC
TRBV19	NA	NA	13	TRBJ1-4	CASSGQGNEKLFF	TGTGCCAGTAGTGGGCAGGGCAATGAAAAACTGTTTTTT
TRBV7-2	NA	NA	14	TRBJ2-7	CASSFGLGTYEQYF	TGTGCCAGCAGCTTTGGACTGGGTACCTACGAGCAGTACTTC
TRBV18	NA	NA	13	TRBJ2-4	CASSRPGFNIQYF	TGTGCCAGCTCACGCCCGGGATTTAACATTCAGTACTTC
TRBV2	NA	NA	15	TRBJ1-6	CASSEVSSYNSPLHF	TGTGCCAGCAGTGAAGTTAGCTCCTATAATTCACCCCTCCACTTT
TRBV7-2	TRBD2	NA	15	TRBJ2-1	CASSLDVAGGNEQFF	TGTGCCAGCAGCTTAGACGTAGCGGGGGGGAATGAGCAGTTCTTC
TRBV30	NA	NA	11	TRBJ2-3	CAWRGGDTQYF	TGTGCCTGGAGGGGAGGAGATACGCAGTATTTT
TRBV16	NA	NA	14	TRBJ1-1	CASSSYSLGTEAFF	TGTGCCAGCAGCTCCTACAGCTTGGGCACTGAAGCTTTCTTT
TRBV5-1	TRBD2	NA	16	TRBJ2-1	CASSLWDSGGGAEQFF	TGCGCCAGCAGCTTGTGGGATAGCGGGGGGGGAGCTGAGCAGTTCTTC
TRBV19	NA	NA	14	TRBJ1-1	CASGSGRDGTEAFF	TGTGCCAGTGGCTCAGGGAGGGATGGCACTGAAGCTTTCTTT
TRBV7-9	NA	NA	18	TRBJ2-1	CASSLAPGHRSSYNEQFF	TGTGCCAGCAGCTTAGCGCCGGGACACCGGAGCTCCTACAATGAGCAGTTCTTC
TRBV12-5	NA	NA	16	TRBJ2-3	CASVPAQGGYTDTQYF	TGTGCTAGTGTCCCAGCCCAAGGGGGTTATACAGATACGCAGTATTTT
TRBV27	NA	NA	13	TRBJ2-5	CASRSGMGETQYF	TGTGCCAGCAGATCAGGGATGGGGGAGACCCAGTACTTC
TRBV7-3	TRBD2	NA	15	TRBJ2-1	CASSLGLAGYNEQFF	TGTGCCAGCAGCTTAGGCCTAGCGGGGTACAATGAGCAGTTCTTC
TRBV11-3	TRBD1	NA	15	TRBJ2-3	CASSLGAGGPDTQYF	TGTGCCAGCAGCTTAGGGGCAGGGGGCCCAGATACGCAGTATTTT
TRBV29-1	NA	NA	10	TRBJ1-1	CSGTNTEAFF	TGCAGCGGGACAAACACTGAAGCTTTCTTT
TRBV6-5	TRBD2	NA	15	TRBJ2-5	CASSYSGTSGETQYF	TGTGCCAGCAGTTACTCGGGGACTAGCGGAGAGACCCAGTACTTC
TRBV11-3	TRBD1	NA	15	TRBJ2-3	CASSSARGGGDTQYF	TGTGCCAGCAGCTCAGCCCGAGGGGGCGGAGATACGCAGTATTTT